Listed here is a single TCR beta chain. Antigen specificity is unknown. When the RNA was reverse transcribed, random hexamers were used with an input of roughly 0.45 to 1 ug. Across 54 Vbeta and 13 Jbeta, TCR beta CDR3 was amplified with immunoSEQ multiplex PCR. TCRdb re-called the immunoSEQ multiplex PCR reads through MiXCR, storing one row per CDR3 protein. The sample lists about 120,000 distinct CDR3 sequences; around 90% were seen once. These data belong to a study of CD8 T cells in Susac syndrome. Overall study findings and caveats: The study admitted that it had a relatively small number of individuals in its TCR sequencing and HLA analysis.

Controls were healthy donors chosen to match patients in age and sex. FACS enriched CD8+ TEMRA cells, while bulk CD8+ and CD4+ were negatively isolated. The specimen was CD8+ T cells from PBMCs. This TCR was sampled from a human donor in good health.

CDR3 region: CASSQVRDLQYF. The CDR3, as DNA: TGTGCCAGCAGCCAAGTCCGGGACCTGCAGTACTTC. V and J are TRBV14 and TRBJ2-7; D may be TRBD1 or TRBD2 (5 bases each). The V end was cut by 1 base, the J end by 9 bases, with 10 bases between. In germline, CDR1 is SGHDN, CDR2 FVKESK. CDR3 size: 12 residues.